The 16 T cell receptor beta chains below all came from one sample that was sequenced in a study of blood T cell repertoires in COVID-19 (dated by TCRdb to the early 2020s). The method behind the library was the immunoSEQ multiplex PCR assay. The clones in this table, taken by TCRdb from immuneACCESS, are in-frame only. Not every clone is retained; where verified, under half of the shortfall comes from an unresolved V gene, and the cause of the rest is unknown. Here the sample has 200,000 to 250,000 clones; 82% occur a single time. The ten top clones hold roughly 3.5% of the sample. Sequenced input: PBMCs or T cells enriched from blood (not recorded which). The receptor source for this set is a woman aged 60 to 75 who had recovered from COVID-19.

V usage is TRBV6-2 or TRBV6-3 and J usage is TRBJ1-2; 8 bases match TRBD1. This CDR3 region has 16 residues. Germline lookup yields CDR1 MNHEY and CDR2 SVGEGT. J lost 3 bases, V lost 6 bases, and 12 bases had no gene match. The CDR3 loop reads CASSTLDRGLYYGYTF. The CDR3 nucleotides read TGTGCCAGCAGCACTCTTGACAGGGGTTTGTACTATGGCTACACCTTC.

The chain employs TRBV5-1 and TRBJ2-3; TRBD2 matches 10 bases. Trimming removed 6 bases from V and 2 bases from J; junction bases left unmatched: 6. This CDR3 region has 15 residues. CDR1 is SGHRS and CDR2 is YFSETQ in the germline V gene. The CDR3 spells CASMVSGGPTDTQYF. The CDR3 region has the DNA TGCGCCAGCATGGTTAGCGGGGGGCCCACAGATACGCAGTATTTT.

The V call is TRBV7-2, the J call TRBJ2-5; a weak D match, TRBD2 (6 bases). V was cut by 3 bases and J by 1 base, with 9 bases left in between. The germline V gene encodes CDR1 SGHTA and CDR2 FQGNSA. The CDR3 extends over 14 amino acids. CDR3 sequence reads: CASSFTGGQETQYF. CDR3 nucleotide sequence: TGTGCCAGCAGCTTTACCGGGGGCCAAGAGACCCAGTACTTC.

The chain recombines TRBV25-1 with TRBJ1-1; the D gene is possibly TRBD1 (6 bases). Trimming took off 1 base at V and 1 base at J, with 13 bases between the two ends. Germline assignment: CDR1 MGHDK and CDR2 SYGVNS. This CDR3 spans 16 amino acids. The CDR3 sequence: CASSEWGLGGNTEAFF. CDR3 bases: TGTGCCAGCAGTGAATGGGGCTTAGGGGGGAACACTGAAGCTTTCTTT.

The chain is built from TRBV10-3 and TRBJ2-1, with D possibly being TRBD1 (5 bases). V lost 7 bases and J lost 1, with 11 bases in between. CDR3 length: 14 residues. The V gene's germline CDR1 is ENHRY and CDR2 SYGVKD. CDR3 loop: CAINQGSSYNEQFF. In DNA, the CDR3 is TGTGCCATCAACCAGGGAAGTTCCTACAATGAGCAGTTCTTC.

The chain recombines TRBV12-3 or TRBV12-4 with TRBJ1-2; 7 bases align to TRBD1. After removal of 5 bases from V and 2 bases from J, the junction contained 2 bases not matched to a gene. CDR3 length: 13 amino acids. CDR3 DNA: TGTGCCAGCAGTACGGGACAGAACTATGGCTACACCTTC. It encodes CASSTGQNYGYTF.

This chain links TRBV6-4 with TRBJ2-1; 12 bases line up with TRBD2. V lost 11 bases, J lost 4 bases, and 6 bases stayed unmatched. CDR3 length equals 14 residues. CDR1 is MRHNA, CDR2 SNTAGT, per germline. The CDR3 coding sequence is TGTGCCGGAAAGACTAGCGGGAGATACAATGAGCAGTTCTTC. Its protein is CAGKTSGRYNEQFF.

The CDR3 spells CASSPGNNEKLFF. The CDR3 region has the DNA TGTGCCAGCTCACCCGGGAATAATGAAAAACTGTTTTTT. The chain is built from TRBV18 and TRBJ1-4; no definite D call. The CDR3 is made up of 13 amino acids. The V and J ends lost 3 bases and 4 bases respectively, with 6 bases between them. Germline V lookup: CDR1 KGHSH, CDR2 LQKENI.

The genes are TRBV5-1 and TRBJ2-5, with a tentative D call TRBD1 (5 bases). CDR1 and CDR2 from the germline V gene are SGHRS and YFSETQ. V was pared by 0 bases and J by 4 bases, with 16 bases between. This CDR3 has 16 residues. The CDR3 sequence is CASSLAATENGETQYF. CDR3 DNA: TGCGCCAGCAGCTTGGCTGCGACAGAGAATGGAGAGACCCAGTACTTC.

A word on this clone: Other nucleotide sequences from this sample produce the same CDR3. The rearrangement links TRBV5-5 to TRBJ2-7, with TRBD1 identical over 8 bases. The length of the CDR3 is 14 residues. The junction had 4 bases not matched to a gene; V was cut back by 3 bases and J by 2 bases. Looked up from germline, CDR1 is SGHKS and CDR2 is YYEKEE (reference sequence). The CDR3 region has the DNA TGTGCCAGCAGCTCCGGGACAGGTCCCTACGAGCAGTACTTC. Translation: CASSSGTGPYEQYF.

The chain couples TRBV6-1 to TRBJ2-4, with 7 bases that match TRBD2. Germline trimming cut 2 bases from V and 1 base from J; bases unmatched to any gene: 14. The V gene's germline CDR1 is MNHNS and CDR2 SASEGT. The CDR3 runs to 19 residues. The CDR3 nucleotides are TGTGCCAGCAGTGAACTGGGCAGGCAGACTAGCCCGGCCAAAAACATTCAGTACTTC. It yields the protein CASSELGRQTSPAKNIQYF.

V usage is TRBV19 and J usage is TRBJ1-1; D is undetermined. Trimming cost V 1 base and J 11 bases, with 14 bases left between them. The CDR3 length is 13 residues. Looked up from germline, CDR1 is LNHDA and CDR2 is SQIVND (reference sequence). As DNA, the CDR3 is TGTGCCAGTAGTATAGTCCGGCCTAGCAGCGCTTTCTTT. It codes for CASSIVRPSSAFF.

This chain joins TRBV7-6 and TRBJ2-5; 8 positions match TRBD1. The CDR3 consists of 16 residues. Germline CDR1 is SGHVS and CDR2 is FNYEAQ. V lost 0 bases and J lost 5; bases outside the gene matches: 8. CDR3 sequence: CASSLAGDRMSETQYF. CDR3 DNA: TGTGCCAGCAGCTTAGCTGGGGACAGGATGAGTGAGACCCAGTACTTC.

The V gene is TRBV7-6, the J gene TRBJ2-3; the match to TRBD2 covers 7 bases. CDR1 and CDR2 from the germline V gene are SGHVS and FNYEAQ. CDR3 length equals 16 residues. The trim removed 5 bases at V and 3 bases at J, leaving 11 bases unmatched. The CDR3 spells CASSGTWAGETDTQYF. Here the CDR3 DNA reads TGTGCCAGCAGCGGGACTTGGGCGGGGGAGACAGATACGCAGTATTTT.

The chain joins TRBV6-6 to TRBJ1-1; a weak D match, TRBD1 (5 bases). Between the trimmed V and J ends, which lost 2 bases and 3 bases, there was a span of 13 bases. Germline CDR1 reads MNHNY; CDR2 reads SVGAGI (reference sequence). The length of the CDR3 is 15 residues. The CDR3 loop reads CASSYGPGMDTEAFF. In DNA, the CDR3 is TGTGCCAGCAGTTACGGTCCAGGGATGGACACTGAAGCTTTCTTT.

The rearrangement links TRBV9 to TRBJ2-7; no reliable D call. The CDR3 length is 13 residues. The V and J ends lost 0 bases and 0 bases respectively, with 4 bases between them. Germline V gives CDR1 SGDLS, CDR2 YYNGEE. CDR3 region: CASSVDSSYEQYF. In DNA, the CDR3 is TGTGCCAGCAGCGTAGATAGCTCCTACGAGCAGTACTTC.